In this sample, the clone carrying this T cell receptor beta chain turned up a few times. Other DNA sequences of this sample code for an identical CDR3. This specimen comes from a study of OX40 agonist ivuxolimab in advanced cancers. TCRdb keeps only in-frame clones here, not all; method: immunoSEQ multiplex PCR. In the table there are approximately 65,000 clones, 92% of which are singletons. CDR1 is SGHRS and CDR2 is YFSETQ in the germline V gene. The CDR3 is 12 residues long. Between the trimmed V and J ends, which lost 4 bases and 7 bases, there was a span of 9 bases. The sequences come from CD4+ or CD8+ T cells sorted from blood, collected in a trial of the OX40 agonist ivuxolimab. This chain joins TRBV5-1 and TRBJ2-1; no clear D. The clonotype was recovered from an adult with an advanced solid tumor such as melanoma, head and neck, liver or kidney cancer. The CDR3 bases are TGCGCCAGCAGCCTCAAGGTAAATGAGCAGTTCTTC. This translates into CASSLKVNEQFF.